These 8 T cell receptor beta chains were all obtained from the same sample, sequenced in a study of a mutant IDH1 vaccine in newly diagnosed glioma. Their antigens are not known. Time point defined: week 11, during vaccination. Each vaccine dose was 300 ug of mutant IDH1 20-mer peptide, with topical imiquimod. Clones were read by immunoSEQ multiplex PCR, and TCRdb kept only the in-frame ones, dropping some. Of 110,000 or so clones detected, 85% to 90% appear once; the ten largest clones hold under 0.8%. The material was PBMCs, obtained from a glioma patient whose treatment included an IDH1 peptide vaccine. Receptors were obtained from a woman between 50 and 59 years old with glioma.

The rearrangement links TRBV6-6 to TRBJ2-2, with D maybe TRBD1 (6 bases). The CDR3 is made up of 15 amino acids. CDR1 MNHNY and CDR2 SVGAGI come from the germline V gene (reference sequence). V was cut by 2 bases and J by 1 base, with 8 bases left in between. The CDR3 region is CASSYQQGNTGELFF. CDR3 bases: TGTGCCAGCAGTTACCAACAGGGGAACACCGGGGAGCTGTTTTTT.

This clone was seen more than once but under ten times. V gene TRBV7-9 combines with J gene TRBJ1-1; no reliable D call. V gave up 2 bases and J gave up 1 base, with 2 bases separating them. The germline CDR1 and CDR2 sequences are SEHNR and FQNEAQ (reference sequence). This CDR3 region has 12 residues. The CDR3 sequence is CASSLKNTEAFF. The CDR3, as DNA: TGTGCCAGCAGCTTAAAGAACACTGAAGCTTTCTTT.

V usage is TRBV28 and J usage is TRBJ2-1, with 9 bases identical to TRBD1. CDR3 length: 17 amino acids. J was trimmed by 4 bases and V by 10 bases; bases with no gene match: 17. Germline values: CDR1 MDHEN, CDR2 SYDVKM. The CDR3 loop is CANRGRQGLIPYNEQFF. The CDR3 region has the DNA TGTGCCAACAGGGGGCGACAGGGCCTCATCCCTTACAATGAGCAGTTCTTC.

In its sample, this clone was seen a few times. This chain uses TRBV5-4 with TRBJ1-1; no firm D call. Trimming stripped 6 bases from V and 1 base from J, with 10 bases between. From germline, CDR1 is SGHNT and CDR2 YYREEE (reference sequence). The CDR3 spans 13 residues. The CDR3 DNA reads TGTGCCAGCACCTCAGGACGGAACACTGAAGCTTTCTTT. Protein sequence: CASTSGRNTEAFF.

This rearrangement joins TRBV9 to TRBJ1-6, with no clear D. Trimming cost V 0 bases and J 6 bases, with 10 bases left between them. Germline CDR1 reads SGDLS; CDR2 reads YYNGEE. The CDR3 has 15 residues. Here the CDR3 reads CASSVDTVFNSPLHF. The CDR3, as DNA: TGTGCCAGCAGCGTAGATACAGTCTTTAATTCACCCCTCCACTTT.

V usage is TRBV7-2 and J usage is TRBJ2-4; 7 nucleotides align to TRBD1. The CDR3 contains 15 residues. CDR1 is SGHTA, CDR2 FQGNSA, per germline. Unmatched junction bases numbered 6, after V lost 5 bases and J lost 2 bases. This CDR3 reads CASSQRQGTKNIQYF. The CDR3 DNA reads as TGTGCCAGCAGCCAAAGACAGGGCACCAAAAACATTCAGTACTTC.

The J gene is TRBJ1-1, the V gene TRBV7-9, with D possibly being TRBD1 (5 bases). The CDR3 consists of 13 residues. The germline V gene encodes CDR1 SEHNR and CDR2 FQNEAQ (reference sequence). The V end lost 5 bases, the J end lost 11 bases, and 18 bases lay between the germline ends. The CDR3 DNA sequence: TGTGCCAGCAGCCCTGCGGGGGGAGGGGCGGCTTTCTTT. This sequence encodes CASSPAGGGAAFF.

The chain carries TRBV18 and TRBJ1-2; D unclear. V lost 0 bases and J 8 bases, leaving 10 bases between the germline ends. Germline assignment: CDR1 KGHSH and CDR2 LQKENI. The CDR3 spans 13 residues. The CDR3 coding sequence is TGTGCCAGCTCACCACCAGGGTTATACGGCTACACCTTC. Its protein is CASSPPGLYGYTF. The full variable domain, in which reference TRBV18 and TRBJ1-2 provide the parts outside the CDR3, is NAGVMQNPRHLVRRRGQEARLRCSPMKGHSHVYWYRQLPEEGLKFMVYLQKENIIDESGMPKERFSAEFPKEGPSILRIQQVVRGDSAAYFCASSPPGLYGYTFGSGTRLTVV.